This T cell receptor beta chain was retrieved from a study of CD8 T cells in ankylosing spondylitis. Study observations and caveats: The clones that were linked to disease were reported to be significantly enriched in matched synovial fluid samples from ankylosing spondylitis patients. There were earlier reports of some motif variants in reactive arthritis synovial fluid and blood. A TCR beta motif made of fewer than ten highly homologous variants seemed typical of ankylosing spondylitis blood. Within peripheral blood, clones linked to disease were CD8+ and relatively rare.

In making TCR beta libraries, quantitative 5'-RACE with molecular barcodes was used. MiXCR, applied by TCRdb to the 5' RACE reads, yields one record per CDR3 protein. The profile covers a few hundred thousand distinct CDR3 sequences, with less than 10% appearing a single time and roughly 15% taken by the ten largest. This clonotype was recorded at least ten times. Its matching antigen is unknown. Germline V gene sequence: CDR1 SQVTM, CDR2 ANQGSEA. V gave up 6 bases and J gave up 4 bases, with 13 bases separating them. The CDR3 is 12 residues long. The sample comprised blood, either unsorted or a sorted T cell fraction (not recorded which). The receptor was isolated from a male donor with ankylosing spondylitis. This chain connects TRBV29-1 to TRBJ2-7; D is perhaps TRBD2 (5 bases). CDR3 loop: CSVQLESYEQYF. The CDR3 bases are TGCAGCGTCCAACTAGAGTCGTACGAGCAGTACTTC.